These 5 T cell receptor beta chains originate from one sample sequenced in a study of vaccination and CD4 T cells after COVID-19. Oncomine TCR Beta short-read sequencing was applied to DNA from cultured CD4+ T cells. In TCRdb, the PCR reads were re-called with MiXCR into one record per CDR3 protein. The data contain roughly 11,000 distinct CDR3 sequences, almost 65% of them singletons. The sample's treatment: roughly 11-day PBMC culture with coronavirus spike peptide pools or control peptides (ViraFEST assay). Their recognized antigens are unknown. The sample taken for sequencing was CD4+ T cells from blood, cultured in vitro. All receptors come from a human donor who had recovered from COVID-19.

The chain is built from TRBV20-1 and TRBJ2-7; no firm D call. The germline CDR1 and CDR2 sequences are DFQATT and SNEGSKA (reference sequence). The ends were cut back, 0 bases at V and 6 bases at J, with 21 bases in the middle. The CDR3 totals 16 residues. The CDR3 bases are TGCAGTGCTAGAGATATGAGAAAGACCCTTGATGGCGAGCAGTACTTC. Its protein product is CSARDMRKTLDGEQYF.

The rearrangement uses TRBV11-3 and TRBJ2-3; TRBD2 matches at 10 bases. Germline CDR1 reads SGHNT; CDR2 reads YENEEA. The CDR3 contains 16 residues. J was trimmed by 3 bases and V by 1 base; bases with no gene match: 4. This CDR3 is CASSLASGRGTDTQYF. Written as DNA, the CDR3 is TGTGCCAGCAGCTTAGCCAGCGGGAGGGGGACAGATACGCAGTATTTT.

V is TRBV7-2 and J is TRBJ2-2; D may be TRBD2 (6 bases). Germline-derived CDR1 and CDR2 are SGHTA and FQGNSA. V gave up 3 bases and J gave up 4 bases, with 12 bases separating them. The CDR3 loop spans 15 amino acids. This CDR3 is CASSLETRSTGELFF. CDR3 DNA: TGTGCCAGCAGCTTGGAGACTAGGTCCACCGGGGAGCTGTTTTTT. The whole variable domain, remainder taken from reference TRBV7-2 and TRBJ2-2, is GAGVSQSPSNKVTEKGKDVELRCDPISGHTALYWYRQSLGQGLEFLIYFQGNSAPDKSGLPSDRFSAERTGGSVSTLTIQRTQQEDSAVYLCASSLETRSTGELFFGEGSRLTVL.

This chain links TRBV6-1 with TRBJ1-1, with 7 nucleotides matching TRBD1. This CDR3 has 11 amino acids. Germline assignment: CDR1 MNHNS and CDR2 SASEGT. The V segment lost 6 bases and the J segment 11 bases; nucleotides outside the gene matches: 6. The CDR3 nucleotides read TGTGCCAGCAGGCGGGGACAGAGCGCTTTCTTT. This sequence encodes CASRRGQSAFF.

This chain uses TRBV28 with TRBJ1-5; no reliable D call. The CDR3 consists of 15 residues. In germline, CDR1 is MDHEN, CDR2 SYDVKM. Trimming took off 7 bases at V and 0 bases at J, with 13 bases between the two ends. CDR3 residues: CASTKQKYSNQPQHF. The CDR3 DNA reads TGTGCCAGCACCAAACAGAAATATAGCAATCAGCCCCAGCATTTT.